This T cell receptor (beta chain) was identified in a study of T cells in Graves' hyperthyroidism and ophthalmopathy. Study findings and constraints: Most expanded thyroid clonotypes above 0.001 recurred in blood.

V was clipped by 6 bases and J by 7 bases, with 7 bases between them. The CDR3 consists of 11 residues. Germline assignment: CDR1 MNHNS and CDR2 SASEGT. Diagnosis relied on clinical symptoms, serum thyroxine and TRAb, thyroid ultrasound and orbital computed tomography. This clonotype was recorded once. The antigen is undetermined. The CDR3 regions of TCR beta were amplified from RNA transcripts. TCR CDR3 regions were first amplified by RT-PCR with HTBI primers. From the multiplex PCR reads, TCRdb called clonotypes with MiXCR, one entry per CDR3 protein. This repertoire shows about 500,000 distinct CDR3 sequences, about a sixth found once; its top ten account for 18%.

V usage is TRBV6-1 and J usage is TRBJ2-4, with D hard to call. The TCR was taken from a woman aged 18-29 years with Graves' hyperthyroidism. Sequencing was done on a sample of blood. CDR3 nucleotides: TGTGCCAGCAGGCTAGGGAACATTCAGTACTTC. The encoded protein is CASRLGNIQYF.